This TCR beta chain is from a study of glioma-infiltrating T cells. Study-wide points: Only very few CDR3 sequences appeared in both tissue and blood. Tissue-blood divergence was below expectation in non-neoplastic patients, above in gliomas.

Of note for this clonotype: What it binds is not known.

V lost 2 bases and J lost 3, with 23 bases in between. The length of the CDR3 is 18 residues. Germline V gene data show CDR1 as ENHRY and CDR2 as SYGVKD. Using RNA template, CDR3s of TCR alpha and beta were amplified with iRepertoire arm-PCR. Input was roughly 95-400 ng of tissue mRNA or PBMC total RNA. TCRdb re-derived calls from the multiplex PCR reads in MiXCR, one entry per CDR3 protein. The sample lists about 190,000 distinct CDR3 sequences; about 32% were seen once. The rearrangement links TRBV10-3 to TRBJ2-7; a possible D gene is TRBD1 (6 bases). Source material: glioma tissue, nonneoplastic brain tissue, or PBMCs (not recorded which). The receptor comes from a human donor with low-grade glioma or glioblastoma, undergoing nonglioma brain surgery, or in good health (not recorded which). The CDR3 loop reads CAISERLRVGGEGYEQYF. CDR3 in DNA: TGTGCCATCAGTGAGCGTCTACGTGTAGGGGGAGAGGGCTACGAGCAGTACTTC.